One sample yielded the 14 T cell receptor beta chains listed below, sequenced in a study of blood T cell repertoires in COVID-19. This table comes from immunoSEQ multiplex PCR, and its TCRdb copy is limited to in-frame clones, with some not included. This sample has about 75,000 clones, with roughly 90% found just once. Sequenced input: peripheral blood. These receptors all stem from a human donor in a cohort sampled during active COVID-19.

The rearrangement uses TRBV4-1 and TRBJ1-1, with 9 positions matching TRBD1. This CDR3 has 14 amino acids. Germline loops: CDR1 MGHRA, CDR2 YSYEKL. The V segment lost 2 bases and the J segment 10 bases; nucleotides outside the gene matches: 8. The CDR3 coding sequence is TGCGCCAGCAGCCAACTTGGACAGGGGAGGGGAGCTTTCTTT. Translated, it gives CASSQLGQGRGAFF.

The rearrangement links TRBV28 to TRBJ2-5; D is ambiguous. V lost 5 bases and J 1 base, leaving 11 bases between the germline ends. This CDR3 region has 14 residues. CDR1 is MDHEN, CDR2 SYDVKM, per germline. The CDR3: CASSPLRAQETQYF. As DNA, the CDR3 is TGTGCCAGCAGTCCCTTGAGAGCCCAAGAGACCCAGTACTTC.

The chain joins TRBV7-2 to TRBJ2-1, with TRBD2 identical over 9 bases. From germline, CDR1 is SGHTA and CDR2 FQGNSA. V gave up 5 bases and J gave up 8 bases; unmatched junction bases: 10. The length of the CDR3 is 15 residues. CDR3 amino acids: CASSLTSGRRDEQFF. For the CDR3, the DNA is TGTGCCAGCAGCCTAACTAGCGGGCGCCGGGATGAGCAGTTCTTC.

A word on this clone: One end of the junction does not line up with germline, which may come from a read error. V is TRBV12-3 or TRBV12-4 and J is TRBJ2-1; 7 nucleotides align to TRBD2. The length of the CDR3 is 13 residues. The CDR3 nucleotides read TGTGCCAGCAGCTACGGGGACTACGATGAGCAGTTCTTC. This codes for CASSYGDYDEQFF.

This chain joins TRBV18 and TRBJ2-3, with 12 bases lining up with TRBD2. J lost 6 bases, V lost 3 bases, and 10 bases had no gene match. Germline CDR1 and CDR2: KGHSH and LQKENI. The CDR3 sequence is 17 residues long. The CDR3 here is CASSPLPLAGGADTQYF. The CDR3 nucleotides read TGTGCCAGCTCACCCCTACCCCTAGCGGGGGGGGCGGATACGCAGTATTTT.

The V call is TRBV10-1, the J call TRBJ1-1; D gene ambiguous. The germline CDR1 and CDR2 sequences are WNHNN and SYGVQD (reference sequence). The CDR3 has 13 amino acids. Trimming cost V 5 bases and J 3 bases, with 10 bases left between them. The CDR3 DNA reads TGCGCCAGCAGTAGACGGGTGGACACTGAAGCTTTCTTT. Translation gives CASSRRVDTEAFF.

This clone has just a few counts. The chain is built from TRBV5-4 and TRBJ2-5; TRBD2 might be the D (5 bases). Germline lookup yields CDR1 SGHNT and CDR2 YYREEE (reference sequence). The CDR3 covers 16 residues. The V and J ends lost 4 bases and 3 bases respectively, with 19 bases between them. The CDR3 loop reads CASSPARGQAEETQYF. DNA for the CDR3: TGTGCCAGCAGCCCTGCTCGAGGGCAGGCTGAAGAGACCCAGTACTTC.

The CDR3 nucleotides read TGTGCCAGCAGTGCCGAGACAGGGTGGACTGAAGCTTTCTTT. Protein: CASSAETGWTEAFF. The chain employs TRBV6-2 or TRBV6-3 and TRBJ1-1, with 7 bases identical to TRBD1. This CDR3 is built from 14 residues. V shed 5 bases and J 5 bases; nucleotides not matched to a gene: 8. Per the germline V gene, CDR1 is MNHEY and CDR2 is SVGEGT.

The V gene is TRBV27, the J gene TRBJ2-1; 9 nucleotides line up with TRBD1. There are 16 residues in the CDR3. The germline V gene has CDR1 MNHEY and CDR2 SMNVEV (reference sequence). The J segment lost 1 base and the V segment lost 10 bases, leaving 11 bases of the junction unmatched. The CDR3 region is CATRIRTGVSYNEQFF. The CDR3 nucleotides read TGTGCCACCAGGATTAGGACAGGGGTTTCCTACAATGAGCAGTTCTTC.

This clone turned up a few times. The rearrangement links TRBV2 to TRBJ2-1; 12 bases line up with TRBD1. From germline, CDR1 is SNHLY and CDR2 FYNNEI. J lost 5 bases, V lost 6 bases, and 5 bases had no gene match. The CDR3 runs 15 residues. CDR3 nucleotides: TGTGCCAGCAGGGTGGGACAGGGGGCGAACAATGAGCAGTTCTTC. Translated: CASRVGQGANNEQFF.

This clone has just one count. This sequence joins TRBV9 and TRBJ1-4; D perhaps matches TRBD1 (6 bases). From germline, CDR1 is SGDLS and CDR2 YYNGEE. Trimming cost V 3 bases and J 8 bases, with 14 bases left between them. The CDR3 runs 14 residues. The CDR3 loop is CASSAGAFEEKLFF. The CDR3 DNA follows: TGTGCCAGCAGCGCAGGGGCATTCGAAGAAAAACTGTTTTTT.

The chain has TRBV7-8 and TRBJ2-1; 11 positions agree with TRBD2. Germline CDR1 is SGHVS and CDR2 is FQNEAQ. The CDR3 is 15 residues long. V shed 1 base and J 6 bases; nucleotides not matched to a gene: 2. CDR3 sequence reads: CASSLGGTSGNEQFF. In nucleotides, the CDR3 is TGTGCCAGCAGCTTAGGGGGGACTAGCGGCAATGAGCAGTTCTTC.

The rearrangement uses TRBV28 and TRBJ1-5; D might be TRBD1 (5 bases). Trimming left V 3 bases short and J 2 bases short, with 11 bases between. In germline, CDR1 is MDHEN, CDR2 SYDVKM. The CDR3 contains 15 residues. The CDR3 is CASSFLGEGNQPQHF. The CDR3 DNA follows: TGTGCCAGCAGTTTTTTGGGGGAGGGCAATCAGCCCCAGCATTTT.

The chain uses TRBV5-1 and TRBJ1-1; TRBD1 matches 12 bases. Looked up from germline, CDR1 is SGHRS and CDR2 is YFSETQ. The CDR3 has 16 amino acids. The trim removed 4 bases at V and 8 bases at J, leaving 12 bases unmatched. The CDR3 sequence is CASSRGTGGLQTEAFF. The CDR3, as DNA: TGCGCCAGCAGCCGAGGGACAGGGGGCCTTCAGACCGAAGCTTTCTTT.